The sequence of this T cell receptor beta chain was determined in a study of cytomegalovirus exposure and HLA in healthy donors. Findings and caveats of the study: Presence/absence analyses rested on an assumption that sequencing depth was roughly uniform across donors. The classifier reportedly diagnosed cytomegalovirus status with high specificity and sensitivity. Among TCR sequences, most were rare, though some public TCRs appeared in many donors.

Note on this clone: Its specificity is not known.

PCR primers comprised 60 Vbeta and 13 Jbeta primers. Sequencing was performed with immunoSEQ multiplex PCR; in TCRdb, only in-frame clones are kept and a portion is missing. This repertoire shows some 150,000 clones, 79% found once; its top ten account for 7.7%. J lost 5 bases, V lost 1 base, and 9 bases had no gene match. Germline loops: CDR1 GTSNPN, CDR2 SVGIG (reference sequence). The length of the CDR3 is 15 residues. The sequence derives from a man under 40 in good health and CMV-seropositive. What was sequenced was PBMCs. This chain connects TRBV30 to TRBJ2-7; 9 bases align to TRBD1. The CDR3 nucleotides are TGTGCCTGGAGTGGGGGACAGGGATTGAGACACGAGCAGTACTTC. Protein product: CAWSGGQGLRHEQYF. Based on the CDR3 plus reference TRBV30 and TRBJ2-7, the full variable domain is SQTIHQWPATLVQPVGSPLSLECTVEGTSNPNLYWYRQAAGRGLQLLFYSVGIGQISSEVPQNLSASRPQDRQFILSSKKLLLSDSGFYLCAWSGGQGLRHEQYFGPGTRLTVT.